This TCR beta chain was observed in a study of response to subunit inactivated influenza vaccine. Study-level points and caveats: After each seasonal influenza vaccination, few new T cells are recruited, the authors suggested.

In the case of this clonotype: No antigen is known for it.

TCRdb fed the RT-PCR reads into MiXCR, producing one record per CDR3 protein. Of 500,000 to 550,000 distinct CDR3 sequences listed, under 25% were seen once; the top ten hold around 2.8%. Germline V gene data show CDR1 as LGHNA and CDR2 as YNFKEQ. V shed 4 bases, J shed 3 bases, and the junction held 7 bases outside the gene matches. The CDR3 consists of 16 residues. These same records also appear under a second study, on T cells expressing NK-cell markers. As reported in that work: Synthesis of TCR beta cDNA relied on 5'RACE template switching carrying UMIs. Among the eight sequenced donors, seven tested HCMV-seropositive and one tested seronegative. Dominant NKG2C+ clonotypes accounted for roughly 1.0-8% of CD8+ T cells in 5 to 7 donors.

This chain links TRBV4-2 with TRBJ2-3; TRBD2 aligns across 10 bases. The material sequenced was CD4+ T cells sorted from PBMCs, taken 12 days after vaccination. The receptor was isolated from a man aged 50 to 60 who received an inactivated influenza vaccine. CDR3: CASSPASSGGTDTQYF. For the CDR3, the DNA is TGTGCCAGCAGCCCTGCCTCTAGCGGGGGTACAGATACGCAGTATTTT.